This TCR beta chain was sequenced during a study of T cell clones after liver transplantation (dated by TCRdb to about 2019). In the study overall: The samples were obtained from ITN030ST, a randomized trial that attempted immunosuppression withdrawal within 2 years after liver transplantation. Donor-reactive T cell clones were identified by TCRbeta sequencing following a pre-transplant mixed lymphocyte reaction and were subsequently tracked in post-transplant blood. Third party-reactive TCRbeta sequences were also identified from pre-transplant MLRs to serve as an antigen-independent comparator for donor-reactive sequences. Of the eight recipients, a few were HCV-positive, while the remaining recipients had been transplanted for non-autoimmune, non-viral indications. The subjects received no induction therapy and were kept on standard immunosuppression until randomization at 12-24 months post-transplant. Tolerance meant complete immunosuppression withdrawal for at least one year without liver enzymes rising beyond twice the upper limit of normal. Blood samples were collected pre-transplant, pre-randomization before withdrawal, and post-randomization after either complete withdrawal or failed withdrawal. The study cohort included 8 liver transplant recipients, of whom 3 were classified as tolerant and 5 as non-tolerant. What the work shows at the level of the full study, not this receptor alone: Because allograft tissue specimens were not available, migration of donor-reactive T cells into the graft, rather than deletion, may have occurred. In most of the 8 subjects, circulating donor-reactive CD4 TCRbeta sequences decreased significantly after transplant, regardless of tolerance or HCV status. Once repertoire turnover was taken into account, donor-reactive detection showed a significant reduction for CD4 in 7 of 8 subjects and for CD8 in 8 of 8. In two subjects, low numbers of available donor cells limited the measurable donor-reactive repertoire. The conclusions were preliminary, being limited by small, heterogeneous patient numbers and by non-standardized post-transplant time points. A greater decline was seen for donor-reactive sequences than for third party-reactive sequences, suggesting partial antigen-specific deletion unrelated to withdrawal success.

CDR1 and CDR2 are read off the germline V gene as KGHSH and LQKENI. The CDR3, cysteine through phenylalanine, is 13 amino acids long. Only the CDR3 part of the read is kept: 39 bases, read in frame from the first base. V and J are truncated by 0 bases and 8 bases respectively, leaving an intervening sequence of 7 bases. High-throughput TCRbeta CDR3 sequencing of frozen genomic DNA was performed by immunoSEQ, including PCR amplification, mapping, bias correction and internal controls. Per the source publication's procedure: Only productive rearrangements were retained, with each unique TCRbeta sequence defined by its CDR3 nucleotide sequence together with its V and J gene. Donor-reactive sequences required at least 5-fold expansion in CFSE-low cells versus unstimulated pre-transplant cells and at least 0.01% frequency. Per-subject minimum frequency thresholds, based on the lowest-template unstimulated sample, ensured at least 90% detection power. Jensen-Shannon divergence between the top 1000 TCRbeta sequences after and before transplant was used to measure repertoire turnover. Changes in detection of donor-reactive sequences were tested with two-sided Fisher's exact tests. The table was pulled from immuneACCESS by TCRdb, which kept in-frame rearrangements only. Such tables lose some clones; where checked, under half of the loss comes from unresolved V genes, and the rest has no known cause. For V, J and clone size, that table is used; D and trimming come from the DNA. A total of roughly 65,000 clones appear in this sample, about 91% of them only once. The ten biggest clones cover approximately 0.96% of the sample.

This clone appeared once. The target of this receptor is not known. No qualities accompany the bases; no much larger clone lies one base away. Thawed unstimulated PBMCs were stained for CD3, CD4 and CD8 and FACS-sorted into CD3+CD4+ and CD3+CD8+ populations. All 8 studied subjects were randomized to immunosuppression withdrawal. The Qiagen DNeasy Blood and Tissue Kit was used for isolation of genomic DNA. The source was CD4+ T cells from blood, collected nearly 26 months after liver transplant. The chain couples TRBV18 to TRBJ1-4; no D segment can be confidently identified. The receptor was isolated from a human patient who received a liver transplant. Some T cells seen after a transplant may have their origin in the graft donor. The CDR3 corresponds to CASSPPGSEKLFF. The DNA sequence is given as TGTGCCAGCTCACCACCGGGGTCCGAAAAACTGTTTTTT. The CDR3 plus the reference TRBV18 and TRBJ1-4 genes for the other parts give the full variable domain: NAGVMQNPRHLVRRRGQEARLRCSPMKGHSHVYWYRQLPEEGLKFMVYLQKENIIDESGMPKERFSAEFPKEGPSILRIQQVVRGDSAAYFCASSPPGSEKLFFGSGTQLSVL.